A single sample gave rise to the 27 T cell receptor beta chains below, sequenced in a study of technical replicates of blood from several donors. The protocol was immunoSEQ multiplex PCR, while the TCRdb copy is restricted to in-frame clones and leaves out a portion. The sample records about 64,000 clones, roughly 90% being singletons. The sample consisted of PBMCs. The receptors come from a human donor in good health. Some clones in this sample may be carry-over from other donors' samples.

The CDR3 DNA reads TGTGCCTGGAGGGGACTGGGGGGTAGCAATCAGCCCCAGCATTTT. It is translated as CAWRGLGGSNQPQHF. The genes are TRBV30 and TRBJ1-5, with D possibly being TRBD1 (5 bases). Germline V lookup: CDR1 GTSNPN, CDR2 SVGIG (reference sequence). This CDR3 spans 15 amino acids. The V gene lost 3 bases and the J gene lost 0 bases, with 12 bases spanning the gap. Complete variable domain (other parts from reference TRBV30 and TRBJ1-5): SQTIHQWPATLVQPVGSPLSLECTVEGTSNPNLYWYRQAAGRGLQLLFYSVGIGQISSEVPQNLSASRPQDRQFILSSKKLLLSDSGFYLCAWRGLGGSNQPQHFGDGTRLSIL.

V usage is TRBV7-3 and J usage is TRBJ1-1; 8 bases map to TRBD1. Unmatched junction bases numbered 3, after V lost 2 bases and J lost 4 bases. The CDR3 has 14 residues. Germline CDR1 is SGHTA and CDR2 is FQGTGA. CDR3 DNA sequence: TGTGCCAGCAGCTTACAGGGGGCGGGCACTGAAGCTTTCTTT. Its translation is CASSLQGAGTEAFF.

CDR3 loop: CASSQASYSYNEQFF. For the CDR3, the DNA is TGCGCCAGCAGCCAAGCTAGCTACTCCTACAATGAGCAGTTCTTC. The chain links TRBV4-1 to TRBJ2-1, with D possibly being TRBD2 (5 bases). V gave up 1 base and J gave up 0 bases, with 7 bases separating them. The germline CDR1 and CDR2 sequences are MGHRA and YSYEKL. This CDR3 comprises 15 residues.

This chain joins TRBV7-9 and TRBJ1-2; D uncertain. Germline lookup yields CDR1 SEHNR and CDR2 FQNEAQ (reference sequence). This CDR3 is 13 amino acids long. Trimming cost V 6 bases and J 6 bases, with 14 bases left between them. The CDR3 sequence is CASSSTTADGYTF. The CDR3 DNA sequence: TGTGCCAGCAGTTCAACCACGGCGGATGGCTACACCTTC. The whole variable domain, filled in from reference TRBV7-9 and TRBJ1-2, reads DTGVSQNPRHKITKRGQNVTFRCDPISEHNRLYWYRQTLGQGPEFLTYFQNEAQLEKSRLLSDRFSAERPKGSFSTLEIQRTEQGDSAMYLCASSSTTADGYTFGSGTRLTVV.

This clone was seen once. This chain connects TRBV5-4 to TRBJ1-1; TRBD1 matches at 7 bases. The CDR3 has 15 residues. The germline V gene encodes CDR1 SGHNT and CDR2 YYREEE (reference sequence). V was pared by 3 bases and J by 0 bases, with 5 bases of the junction left unmatched. Here the CDR3 reads CASSYRQGLNTEAFF. The CDR3 nucleotides are TGTGCCAGCAGCTACCGACAGGGACTGAACACTGAAGCTTTCTTT.

This chain links TRBV6-5 with TRBJ2-2, with TRBD2 matching 10 bases. V lost 5 bases, J lost 7 bases, and 7 bases stayed unmatched. The CDR3 contains 15 residues. CDR1 is MNHEY and CDR2 is SVGAGI in the germline V gene. As DNA, the CDR3 is TGTGCCAGCAGTATAGCGGGGGGCCTTGTCGGGGAGCTGTTTTTT. Translation gives CASSIAGGLVGELFF.

This sequence joins TRBV6-5 and TRBJ1-1, with D maybe TRBD1 (6 bases). V was trimmed by 4 bases and J by 1 base, leaving 10 bases between them. This CDR3 has 14 residues. The germline V gene encodes CDR1 MNHEY and CDR2 SVGAGI. The CDR3 DNA is TGTGCCAGCAGTTTGGGACAAGGGAACACTGAAGCTTTCTTT. This codes for CASSLGQGNTEAFF.

This chain links TRBV4-1 with TRBJ2-1; the D gene is possibly TRBD1 (5 bases). The CDR3 length is 17 residues. V was shortened by 1 base and J by 0 bases, with 13 bases between the two germline ends. Germline CDR1 MGHRA, CDR2 YSYEKL. The CDR3 DNA reads TGCGCCAGCAGCCAAGCATTGGGGCCGAGCTCCTACAATGAGCAGTTCTTC. This encodes CASSQALGPSSYNEQFF.

The chain recombines TRBV19 with TRBJ2-7; 7 positions match TRBD1. The germline CDR1 and CDR2 sequences are LNHDA and SQIVND (reference sequence). J lost 3 bases, V lost 5 bases, and 7 bases had no gene match. The CDR3 has 14 residues. This CDR3 is CASSSGQTFYEQYF. The CDR3, as DNA: TGTGCCAGTAGTTCGGGACAGACGTTCTACGAGCAGTACTTC.

The chain links TRBV20-1 to TRBJ1-3, with D unclear. Trimming took 6 bases from V and 2 from J, leaving 5 bases between them. Germline V gene sequence: CDR1 DFQATT, CDR2 SNEGSKA (reference sequence). CDR3 length: 11 amino acids. The CDR3 DNA reads as TGCAGTGCCCCCGCTGGAAACACCATATATTTT. The encoded protein is CSAPAGNTIYF.

CDR3 loop: CASSPPRQGEAFF. CDR3 coding DNA: TGTGCCAGCTCACCACCTCGACAGGGGGAAGCTTTCTTT. The chain is built from TRBV18 and TRBJ1-1, with 8 positions matching TRBD1. CDR3 size: 13 residues. Germline CDR1 is KGHSH and CDR2 is LQKENI. V shed 0 bases, J shed 8 bases, and the junction held 2 bases outside the gene matches.

The chain recombines TRBV28 with TRBJ1-2; D is possibly TRBD1 (5 bases). Germline CDR1 MDHEN, CDR2 SYDVKM. V was shortened by 8 bases and J by 3 bases, with 7 bases between the two germline ends. The CDR3 is 11 amino acids. The CDR3 nucleotides read TGTGCCAGCCTGACAGACTATGGCTACACCTTC. Amino acids: CASLTDYGYTF.

The chain combines TRBV27 with TRBJ1-3; 10 bases are shared with TRBD1. Trimming cost V 6 bases and J 3 bases; bases outside gene matches: 8. Germline loops: CDR1 MNHEY, CDR2 SMNVEV (reference sequence). This CDR3 comprises 16 residues. The DNA for the CDR3 is TGTGCCAGCAGCCGTACGACAGGGGGCAATGGAAACACCATATATTTT. The encoded protein is CASSRTTGGNGNTIYF.

The table lists this clone with a few counts. This chain links TRBV30 with TRBJ1-1, with unresolved D. V lost 4 bases and J lost 3, with 3 bases in between. The CDR3 spans 10 residues. The germline V gene has CDR1 GTSNPN and CDR2 SVGIG (reference sequence). The CDR3 spells CAWTDTEAFF. The CDR3 coding sequence is TGTGCCTGGACGGACACTGAAGCTTTCTTT. Complete variable domain (other parts from reference TRBV30 and TRBJ1-1): SQTIHQWPATLVQPVGSPLSLECTVEGTSNPNLYWYRQAAGRGLQLLFYSVGIGQISSEVPQNLSASRPQDRQFILSSKKLLLSDSGFYLCAWTDTEAFFGQGTRLTVV.

This clone showed up just once. The V and J genes are TRBV7-9 and TRBJ2-1, with D unclear. The CDR3 spans 13 residues. The V gene lost 1 base and the J gene lost 4 bases, with 5 bases spanning the gap. Germline assignment: CDR1 SEHNR and CDR2 FQNEAQ (reference sequence). CDR3 sequence: CASSLGQYNEQFF. As DNA, the CDR3 is TGTGCCAGCAGCTTAGGGCAATACAATGAGCAGTTCTTC.

The chain couples TRBV2 to TRBJ1-5; TRBD1 matches 7 bases. Germline V lookup: CDR1 SNHLY, CDR2 FYNNEI. With V trimmed by 7 bases and J by 7 bases, 10 bases remained unmatched. This CDR3 spans 14 amino acids. CDR3 sequence (DNA): TGTGCCAGCAAAGGGACAGCGAGGGGACAGCCCCAGCATTTT. Its protein product is CASKGTARGQPQHF.

This sequence joins TRBV29-1 and TRBJ1-2, with TRBD1 matching 10 bases. Germline V gene sequence: CDR1 SQVTM, CDR2 ANQGSEA. V gave up 5 bases and J gave up 3 bases; unmatched junction bases: 3. The length of the CDR3 is 13 residues. CDR3 bases: TGCAGCGTTCCGGGACAGGGGTACTATGGCTACACCTTC. It codes for CSVPGQGYYGYTF.

This clone occurred a few times. V gene TRBV10-2 combines with J gene TRBJ2-7, with 9 bases that match TRBD1. The V segment lost 1 base and the J segment 0 bases; nucleotides outside the gene matches: 13. The CDR3 consists of 19 residues. Germline V gives CDR1 WSHSY, CDR2 SAAADI. The CDR3 loop is CASSEWGQGGRPSSYEQYF. DNA of the CDR3: TGCGCCAGCAGTGAGTGGGGACAGGGTGGCCGTCCGAGCTCCTACGAGCAGTACTTC.

The rearrangement links TRBV5-3 to TRBJ2-2; TRBD2 is a possible D gene (5 bases). TRBV5-3 is annotated as an ORF whose role is uncertain. V was cut by 1 base and J by 0 bases, with 13 bases left in between. This CDR3 region has 17 residues. The CDR3 nucleotides read TGTGCCAGAAGCTTGCTTGATGTTAGCGCGAACACCGGGGAGCTGTTTTTT. This codes for CARSLLDVSANTGELFF.

The V call is TRBV5-5, the J call TRBJ1-2, with TRBD1 matching 8 bases. The V segment lost 3 bases and the J segment 5 bases; nucleotides outside the gene matches: 3. CDR1 is SGHKS and CDR2 is YYEKEE in the germline V gene (reference sequence). CDR3 length: 13 residues. CDR3 residues: CASSSGQGYGYTF. DNA for the CDR3: TGTGCCAGCAGCTCCGGACAGGGTTATGGCTACACCTTC.

The rearrangement joins TRBV5-1 to TRBJ2-2; possible D gene TRBD2, 5 bases. The CDR3 sequence is 15 residues long. Germline V gene sequence: CDR1 SGHRS, CDR2 YFSETQ. Trimming cost V 4 bases and J 4 bases, with 14 bases left between them. CDR3 sequence: CASSQDGVGTGELFF. CDR3 nucleotide sequence: TGCGCCAGCAGCCAGGACGGGGTTGGCACCGGGGAGCTGTTTTTT.

The table lists this clone with a count of one. The chain recombines TRBV27 with TRBJ2-1; TRBD2 matches at 16 bases. CDR3 size: 18 residues. V shed 5 bases and J 7 bases; nucleotides not matched to a gene: 11. CDR1 and CDR2 from the germline V gene are MNHEY and SMNVEV (reference sequence). The CDR3, as DNA: TGTGCCAGCAGTCAAACCGGGACTAGCGGGGGGGCGTCGAATGAGCAGTTCTTC. Its protein is CASSQTGTSGGASNEQFF.

The DNA for the CDR3 is TGTGCCAGCAGTTACTCAGCCGGGACAGGGCTATACGAGCAGTACTTC. This sequence encodes CASSYSAGTGLYEQYF. This rearrangement joins TRBV6-5 to TRBJ2-7; 9 bases agree with TRBD1. V lost 0 bases and J lost 4; bases outside the gene matches: 7. The CDR3 runs to 16 residues. Germline CDR1 MNHEY, CDR2 SVGAGI.

V usage is TRBV4-1 and J usage is TRBJ2-1; 9 bases are shared with TRBD2. Trimming removed 4 bases from V and 4 bases from J; junction bases left unmatched: 2. Germline V lookup: CDR1 MGHRA, CDR2 YSYEKL. The CDR3 extends over 14 amino acids. The CDR3 loop is CASSPLAGYNEQFF. The CDR3 DNA sequence: TGCGCCAGCAGCCCGCTAGCGGGGTACAATGAGCAGTTCTTC.

The table lists this clone with a few counts. V gene TRBV5-1 combines with J gene TRBJ2-1; TRBD2 agrees at 8 bases. CDR1 is SGHRS, CDR2 YFSETQ, per germline. V lost 6 bases to trimming and J lost 4 bases; unmatched junction nucleotides: 6. The CDR3 is 14 residues long. The CDR3: CASTPGGGYNEQFF. The CDR3 DNA sequence: TGCGCCAGCACACCCGGGGGGGGGTACAATGAGCAGTTCTTC.

Only a few counts were recorded for this clone. V is TRBV5-1 and J is TRBJ2-7, with 8 bases that match TRBD1. Germline assignment: CDR1 SGHRS and CDR2 YFSETQ. V trimming: 6 bases; J trimming: 0 bases; junction bases outside the gene matches: 5. The CDR3 loop spans 14 amino acids. CDR3 residues: CASTTGEASYEQYF. DNA of the CDR3: TGCGCCAGCACGACAGGGGAAGCCTCCTACGAGCAGTACTTC.

This clone has just one count. This chain connects TRBV19 to TRBJ1-1, with 8 bases aligning to TRBD1. CDR1 is LNHDA and CDR2 is SQIVND in the germline V gene (reference sequence). The CDR3 has 14 amino acids. With V trimmed by 6 bases and J by 8 bases, 11 bases remained unmatched. DNA of the CDR3: TGTGCCAGTAGACAATCCCCAGGGGGCTGGGAAGCTTTCTTT. It encodes CASRQSPGGWEAFF.